This TCR beta chain is from a study of monozygotic twins with inflammatory bowel disease. Broader study findings: With others, IBD patients shared fewer clonotypes than healthy twins did, especially with disease activity.

TCRdb processed the 5' RACE reads again and assigns one entry to each CDR3 protein, with no DNA. The ten top clones account for more than 4.5%, within a sample of some 300,000 distinct CDR3 sequences. Blood was drawn at under 3 ml per donor. After skipping T cell sorting, the authors isolated total RNA from whole blood. This CDR3 region has 16 residues. A word on this clonotype: What it binds is unknown.

The sequencing input was blood. The rearrangement links TRBV12-3 or TRBV12-4 to TRBJ2-5; the TCRdb call, TRBD1, lacks DNA for checking. The TCR comes from a human donor with ulcerative colitis or Crohn's disease, or a healthy co-twin of an affected twin (not recorded which). CDR3 sequence reads: CASTLTGAGYQETQYF.